A single sample is the source of the 30 T cell receptor beta chains below, sequenced in a study of blood T cell repertoires in COVID-19. Here immunoSEQ multiplex PCR was the method, and the copy in TCRdb shows in-frame clones only, minus some. This repertoire shows under 200,000 clones, roughly 80% found once; its top ten account for about 5.3%. The sequenced sample consisted of PBMCs or T cells enriched from blood (not recorded which). These receptors were taken from a woman aged 40 to 50 with acute COVID-19.

The rearrangement links TRBV5-1 to TRBJ2-2; TRBD2 matches at 9 bases. J gave up 6 bases and V 1 base, and 7 bases lay outside the gene matches. This CDR3 is 16 amino acids long. Germline lookup yields CDR1 SGHRS and CDR2 YFSETQ. In DNA, the CDR3 is TGCGCCAGCAGCTTGTTAGCGGGAGATTATTCCGGGGAGCTGTTTTTT. It is translated as CASSLLAGDYSGELFF.

V gene TRBV25-1 combines with J gene TRBJ2-5; perhaps TRBD2 as D (6 bases). The CDR3 extends over 17 amino acids. Trimming stripped 2 bases from V and 2 bases from J, with 18 bases between. The germline V gene encodes CDR1 MGHDK and CDR2 SYGVNS. The CDR3 DNA is TGTGCCAGCAGTGAAATGAGGGCTTGGGGGAGGCAAGAGACCCAGTACTTC. The encoded protein is CASSEMRAWGRQETQYF.

The chain couples TRBV27 to TRBJ1-3; D not resolved. V dropped 6 bases and J dropped 1 base, with 10 bases sitting between them. Per germline, CDR1 MNHEY and CDR2 SMNVEV (reference sequence). CDR3 length equals 14 residues. The CDR3 spells CASRPAGSGNTIYF. The CDR3 DNA reads as TGTGCCAGCAGGCCAGCGGGGTCTGGAAACACCATATATTTT.

This rearrangement joins TRBV27 to TRBJ2-2; 8 bases line up with TRBD2. The V and J ends lost 6 bases and 2 bases, in that order; junction bases with no gene match: 8. The CDR3 is 16 residues long. Germline V gives CDR1 MNHEY, CDR2 SMNVEV (reference sequence). The CDR3 DNA reads as TGTGCCAGCAGCTCCCTTACTAGCGGAAACACCGGGGAGCTGTTTTTT. This sequence encodes CASSSLTSGNTGELFF.

The chain carries TRBV7-9 and TRBJ1-2; D is undetermined. CDR1 is SEHNR and CDR2 is FQNEAQ in the germline V gene (reference sequence). This CDR3 is 14 amino acids long. The V gene lost 3 bases and the J gene lost 0 bases, with 8 bases spanning the gap. CDR3 amino acids: CASSFGRTNYGYTF. The CDR3 coding sequence is TGTGCCAGCAGCTTCGGGAGAACTAACTATGGCTACACCTTC.

J is TRBJ1-2 and V is TRBV28; TRBD1 might be the D (6 bases). V was clipped by 7 bases and J by 7 bases, with 16 bases between them. In germline, CDR1 is MDHEN, CDR2 SYDVKM. The CDR3 is 13 amino acids. CDR3 protein: CASNGIQGPGYTF. CDR3 nucleotides: TGTGCCAGCAACGGGATTCAGGGGCCTGGCTACACCTTC.

This chain joins TRBV12-3 or TRBV12-4 and TRBJ2-2; D is perhaps TRBD2 (5 bases). CDR3 length equals 13 residues. V was cut by 7 bases and J by 3 bases, with 9 bases left in between. The CDR3 DNA reads as TGTGCCAGCACTGAGGGTTACACCGGGGAGCTGTTTTTT. It encodes CASTEGYTGELFF.

The chain couples TRBV5-6 to TRBJ1-1; no definite D call. CDR3 length equals 14 residues. The V end was cut by 0 bases, the J end by 1 base, with 7 bases between. Per the germline V gene, CDR1 is SGHDT and CDR2 is YYEEEE. CDR3 DNA sequence: TGTGCCAGCAGCTTGGCTTTGAGGAACACTGAAGCTTTCTTT. It encodes CASSLALRNTEAFF. The full variable domain, in which reference TRBV5-6 and TRBJ1-1 provide the parts outside the CDR3, is DAGVTQSPTHLIKTRGQQVTLRCSPKSGHDTVSWYQQALGQGPQFIFQYYEEEERQRGNFPDRFSGHQFPNYSSELNVNALLLGDSALYLCASSLALRNTEAFFGQGTRLTVV.

This clone was counted a single time. CDR3 amino acids: CASSELTGANYGYTF. The DNA of the CDR3 is TGTGCCAGCAGTGAACTGACCGGAGCTAACTATGGCTACACCTTC. The V gene is TRBV6-1, the J gene TRBJ1-2; D uncertain. This CDR3 is 15 amino acids long. The germline V gene encodes CDR1 MNHNS and CDR2 SASEGT. Trimming cost V 2 bases and J 0 bases, with 10 bases left between them.

The chain links TRBV7-3 to TRBJ1-2; D gene uncertain. Trimming took 5 bases from V and 8 from J, leaving 15 bases between them. CDR1 and CDR2 from the germline V gene are SGHTA and FQGTGA. The CDR3 is 13 amino acids. The CDR3 loop is CASSQLMGGGYTF. CDR3 coding DNA: TGTGCCAGCAGCCAGTTGATGGGAGGCGGCTACACCTTC.

V gene TRBV9 combines with J gene TRBJ1-2; 7 bases align to TRBD1. The CDR3 sequence is 18 residues long. Per the germline V gene, CDR1 is SGDLS and CDR2 is YYNGEE. Unmatched junction bases numbered 19, after V lost 4 bases and J lost 4 bases. CDR3 nucleotide sequence: TGTGCCAGCAGCTCAGCCCCCGGGACAGAGGGCATTGGCTATGGCTACACCTTC. This gives the protein CASSSAPGTEGIGYGYTF.

The chain employs TRBV3-1 (or the pseudogene TRBV3-2) and TRBJ2-5, with 11 nucleotides matching TRBD2. In germline, CDR1 is LGHDT, CDR2 YNNKEL (reference sequence). This CDR3 has 18 residues. V was clipped by 0 bases and J by 2 bases; unmatched bases: 8. Here the CDR3 reads CASSQERLAGPEQETQYF. CDR3 DNA sequence: TGTGCCAGCAGCCAAGAACGACTAGCGGGACCCGAACAAGAGACCCAGTACTTC.

This clone was observed a few times. This chain connects TRBV6-5 to TRBJ2-5; 10 bases fit TRBD2. Germline-derived CDR1 and CDR2 are MNHEY and SVGAGI. V was pared by 5 bases and J by 5 bases, with 8 bases of the junction left unmatched. The CDR3 extends over 15 amino acids. CDR3 protein: CASSPQAGGPETQYF. The CDR3, as DNA: TGTGCCAGCAGTCCGCAAGCGGGAGGGCCGGAGACCCAGTACTTC.

The J gene is TRBJ1-1, the V gene TRBV19; TRBD1 matches at 7 bases. Germline loops: CDR1 LNHDA, CDR2 SQIVND (reference sequence). The CDR3 runs to 14 residues. This chain's CDR3 is CASSKTGQYTEAFF. CDR3 coding DNA: TGTGCTTCGTCAAAAACGGGACAGTACACTGAAGCTTTCTTT.

The V call is TRBV5-5, the J call TRBJ2-7, with 11 nucleotides matching TRBD2. Germline CDR1 reads SGHKS; CDR2 reads YYEKEE (reference sequence). The CDR3 length is 19 residues. With V trimmed by 3 bases and J by 2 bases, 16 bases remained unmatched. The CDR3 DNA reads TGTGCCAGCAGCTCCTTCCGACTAGCGGGGACGGGGGTGACCTACGAGCAGTACTTC. Translating gives CASSSFRLAGTGVTYEQYF.

The chain has TRBV4-2 and TRBJ2-1; TRBD2 aligns across 8 bases. Germline V gene data show CDR1 as LGHNA and CDR2 as YNFKEQ. CDR3 size: 15 residues. The V and J ends lost 3 bases and 6 bases, in that order; junction bases with no gene match: 7. CDR3 nucleotides: TGTGCCAGCAGCCACTCCAGCGGGAGTGGCAATGAGCAGTTCTTC. It codes for CASSHSSGSGNEQFF.

The gene calls are TRBV7-9 and TRBJ2-5, with TRBD1 as a possible D gene (6 bases). Germline V gene sequence: CDR1 SEHNR, CDR2 FQNEAQ (reference sequence). V was clipped by 5 bases and J by 7 bases, with 17 bases between them. CDR3 length equals 14 residues. DNA for the CDR3: TGTGCCAGCAGCCCACCGGGACATCGCGGGACCCAGTACTTC. As protein: CASSPPGHRGTQYF.

This sequence joins TRBV15 and TRBJ1-2; D uncertain. Trimming shortened V by 3 bases and J by 7 bases, and 9 bases separated the two germline ends. CDR1 and CDR2 from the germline V gene are LNHNV and YYDKDF (reference sequence). The length of the CDR3 is 12 residues. CDR3 loop: CATSSQDRGYTF. The CDR3 coding sequence is TGTGCCACCAGCAGCCAGGATCGTGGCTACACCTTC.

The CDR3 DNA sequence: TGCAGCGTTGAACTGTCGGGCAGGGGCGCGAACACCGGGGAGCTGTTTTTT. Translating it yields CSVELSGRGANTGELFF. The J gene is TRBJ2-2, the V gene TRBV29-1, with D perhaps matching TRBD1 (6 bases). From germline, CDR1 is SQVTM and CDR2 ANQGSEA. V was trimmed by 2 bases and J by 0 bases, leaving 16 bases between them. CDR3 length equals 17 residues.

This clone was observed a few times. The chain employs TRBV2 and TRBJ2-1; 12 nucleotides agree with TRBD2. This CDR3 has 14 amino acids. The junction had 8 bases not matched to a gene; V was cut back by 10 bases and J by 7 bases. Germline CDR1 and CDR2: SNHLY and FYNNEI. The CDR3 nucleotides read TGTGCCACGAAGACTAGCGGGAGTACGAATGAGCAGTTCTTC. This encodes CATKTSGSTNEQFF.

The rearrangement joins TRBV29-1 to TRBJ1-2, with D possibly being TRBD1 (6 bases). The V gene lost 8 bases and the J gene lost 6 bases, with 31 bases spanning the gap. CDR1 and CDR2 from the germline V gene are SQVTM and ANQGSEA. The CDR3 contains 17 residues. The CDR3, as DNA: TGCAGCTCTTACTCTAGAACCCGCCGCGGGGGGGCGGATGGCTACACCTTC. Protein product: CSSYSRTRRGGADGYTF.

This clone was seen once. For the CDR3, the DNA is TGCGCCAGCAGCCAACTAGCGGGATTCAACAATGAGCAGTTCTTC. The encoded protein is CASSQLAGFNNEQFF. This rearrangement joins TRBV4-1 to TRBJ2-1; 9 positions agree with TRBD2. There are 15 residues in the CDR3. CDR1 is MGHRA and CDR2 is YSYEKL in the germline V gene. Trimming removed 2 bases from V and 5 bases from J; junction bases left unmatched: 4.

This clone appeared a single time. V gene TRBV27 combines with J gene TRBJ2-3; 8 bases are a match to TRBD2. The germline V gene has CDR1 MNHEY and CDR2 SMNVEV (reference sequence). The CDR3 is made up of 16 amino acids. With V trimmed by 7 bases and J by 2 bases, 11 bases remained unmatched. The CDR3 spells CASNPQAGAVTDTQYF. In nucleotides, the CDR3 is TGTGCCAGCAATCCCCAAGCGGGAGCGGTCACAGATACGCAGTATTTT.

Remarks on this clone: A read error may produce the germline difference seen at one junction end. The genes are TRBV2 and TRBJ2-1; 12 bases are shared with TRBD2. Germline CDR1 and CDR2: SNHLY and FYNNEI. The CDR3 totals 17 residues. The chain's CDR3 is CASTLRTSGISFNEQFF. Written as DNA, the CDR3 is TGTGCCAGCACTCTAAGGACTAGCGGGATTTCCTTCAATGAGCAGTTCTTC.

The rearrangement uses TRBV5-4 and TRBJ2-1; 8 bases are shared with TRBD1. Trimming removed 0 bases from V and 4 bases from J; junction bases left unmatched: 6. Germline V CDR1 and CDR2: SGHNT, YYREEE (reference sequence). This CDR3 has 16 amino acids. The CDR3 sequence: CASSLAGRGQYNEQFF. CDR3 DNA sequence: TGTGCCAGCAGCTTGGCAGGCAGGGGGCAGTACAATGAGCAGTTCTTC.

Many counts were recorded for this clone. CDR3 sequence: CASSFGQQGAGYGYTF. The CDR3 DNA reads TGTGCCAGCAGTTTTGGACAACAGGGGGCTGGCTATGGCTACACCTTC. The chain joins TRBV6-6 to TRBJ1-2; TRBD1 matches 9 bases. Germline V gene data show CDR1 as MNHNY and CDR2 as SVGAGI (reference sequence). CDR3 size: 16 residues. The V and J ends lost 4 bases and 4 bases, in that order; junction bases with no gene match: 10.

The table lists this clone with a count of one. The V call is TRBV19, the J call TRBJ1-6; D is unclear. In germline, CDR1 is LNHDA, CDR2 SQIVND (reference sequence). V lost 6 bases and J 9 bases, leaving 18 bases between the germline ends. The CDR3 runs to 15 residues. CDR3 sequence (DNA): TGTGCCAGTAGCGAAGGGAGGCCAAGCCTTTCACCCCTCCACTTT. Protein sequence: CASSEGRPSLSPLHF.

The V call is TRBV7-2, the J call TRBJ2-5; TRBD2 agrees at 11 bases. V lost 1 base to trimming and J lost 5 bases; unmatched junction nucleotides: 6. The length of the CDR3 is 16 residues. The germline V gene encodes CDR1 SGHTA and CDR2 FQGNSA. The CDR3 DNA follows: TGTGCCAGCAGCTTAGGGAGACTAGCGGGGATGGAGACCCAGTACTTC. Its protein is CASSLGRLAGMETQYF. The full variable domain, completed using reference TRBV7-2 and TRBJ2-5, is GAGVSQSPSNKVTEKGKDVELRCDPISGHTALYWYRQSLGQGLEFLIYFQGNSAPDKSGLPSDRFSAERTGGSVSTLTIQRTQQEDSAVYLCASSLGRLAGMETQYFGPGTRLLVL.

The V gene is TRBV7-9, the J gene TRBJ2-2; D call uncertain. CDR1 is SEHNR, CDR2 FQNEAQ, per germline (reference sequence). V was clipped by 1 base and J by 3 bases, with 9 bases between them. The length of the CDR3 is 15 residues. This chain's CDR3 is CASSLVNIDTGELFF. CDR3 DNA sequence: TGTGCCAGCAGCTTAGTCAACATCGACACCGGGGAGCTGTTTTTT.

The chain uses TRBV6-4 and TRBJ2-1, with D perhaps TRBD2 (5 bases). The V gene's germline CDR1 is MRHNA and CDR2 SNTAGT. V lost 5 bases and J lost 0, with 11 bases in between. The CDR3 length is 15 residues. CDR3 amino acids: CASSPAGGSYNEQFF. The CDR3 bases are TGTGCCAGCAGTCCGGCGGGTGGCTCCTACAATGAGCAGTTCTTC.